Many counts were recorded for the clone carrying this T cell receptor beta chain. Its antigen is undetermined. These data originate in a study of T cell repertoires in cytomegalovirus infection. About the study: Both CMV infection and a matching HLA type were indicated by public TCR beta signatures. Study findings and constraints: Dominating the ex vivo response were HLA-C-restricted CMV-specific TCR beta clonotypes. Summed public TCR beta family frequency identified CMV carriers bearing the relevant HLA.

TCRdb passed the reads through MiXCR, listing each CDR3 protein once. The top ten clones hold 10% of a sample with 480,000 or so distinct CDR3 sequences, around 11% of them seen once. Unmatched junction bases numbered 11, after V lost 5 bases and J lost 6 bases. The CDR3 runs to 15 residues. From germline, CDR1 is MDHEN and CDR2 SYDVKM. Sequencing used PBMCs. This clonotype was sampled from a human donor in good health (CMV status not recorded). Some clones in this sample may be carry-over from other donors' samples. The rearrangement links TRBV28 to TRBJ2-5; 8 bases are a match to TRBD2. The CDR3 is CASSPPGGPPKTQYF. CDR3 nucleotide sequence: TGTGCCAGCAGTCCCCCGGGAGGGCCCCCCAAGACCCAGTACTTC.